This T cell receptor (beta chain) emerged from a study of blood T cells in healthy people across ages. The use of a sample-barcoded 5' primer and a J-beta primer mix characterized a second PCR of roughly 6 to 11 cycles. Each CDR3 protein is one row after TCRdb ran MiXCR on the 5' RACE reads. Here the sample spans some 560,000 distinct CDR3 sequences, around 27% being singletons. V shed 6 bases, J shed 6 bases, and the junction held 11 bases outside the gene matches. Germline V CDR1 and CDR2: MNHNY, SVGAGI (reference sequence). The CDR3 is made up of 15 amino acids. The sample was also reused in another study, on T cells of mothers and their children. That work states: Nine systemically healthy Caucasian donors: three mothers, six children.

Input material: blood. The rearrangement uses TRBV6-6 and TRBJ1-2; 9 positions agree with TRBD1. This clonotype originated in a boy aged 2 to 10 in good health. CDR3 nucleotide sequence: TGTGCCAGCAGCGGGGAGGGACAGGGCGGAGATGGCTACACCTTC. Residues: CASSGEGQGGDGYTF.